This T cell receptor (beta chain) was observed in a study of cytomegalovirus exposure and HLA in healthy donors. Trimming at V came to 4 bases and at J to 1 base, leaving 5 bases not matched to a gene. CDR1 is SQVTM, CDR2 ANQGSEA, per germline. The CDR3 is 14 residues long. The PCR employed 60 Vbeta primers together with 13 Jbeta primers. Produced via immunoSEQ multiplex PCR; TCRdb's table is partial and in-frame only. The sample carries under 200,000 clones, approximately 75% recorded once. The rearrangement links TRBV29-1 to TRBJ1-1; 8 positions agree with TRBD1. The sample comprised PBMCs. The TCR comes from a woman younger than 35 in good health and CMV-seronegative. The CDR3 region has the DNA TGCAGCGTTGCGCAGGGGGCCGCGAACACTGAAGCTTTCTTT. This codes for CSVAQGAANTEAFF.